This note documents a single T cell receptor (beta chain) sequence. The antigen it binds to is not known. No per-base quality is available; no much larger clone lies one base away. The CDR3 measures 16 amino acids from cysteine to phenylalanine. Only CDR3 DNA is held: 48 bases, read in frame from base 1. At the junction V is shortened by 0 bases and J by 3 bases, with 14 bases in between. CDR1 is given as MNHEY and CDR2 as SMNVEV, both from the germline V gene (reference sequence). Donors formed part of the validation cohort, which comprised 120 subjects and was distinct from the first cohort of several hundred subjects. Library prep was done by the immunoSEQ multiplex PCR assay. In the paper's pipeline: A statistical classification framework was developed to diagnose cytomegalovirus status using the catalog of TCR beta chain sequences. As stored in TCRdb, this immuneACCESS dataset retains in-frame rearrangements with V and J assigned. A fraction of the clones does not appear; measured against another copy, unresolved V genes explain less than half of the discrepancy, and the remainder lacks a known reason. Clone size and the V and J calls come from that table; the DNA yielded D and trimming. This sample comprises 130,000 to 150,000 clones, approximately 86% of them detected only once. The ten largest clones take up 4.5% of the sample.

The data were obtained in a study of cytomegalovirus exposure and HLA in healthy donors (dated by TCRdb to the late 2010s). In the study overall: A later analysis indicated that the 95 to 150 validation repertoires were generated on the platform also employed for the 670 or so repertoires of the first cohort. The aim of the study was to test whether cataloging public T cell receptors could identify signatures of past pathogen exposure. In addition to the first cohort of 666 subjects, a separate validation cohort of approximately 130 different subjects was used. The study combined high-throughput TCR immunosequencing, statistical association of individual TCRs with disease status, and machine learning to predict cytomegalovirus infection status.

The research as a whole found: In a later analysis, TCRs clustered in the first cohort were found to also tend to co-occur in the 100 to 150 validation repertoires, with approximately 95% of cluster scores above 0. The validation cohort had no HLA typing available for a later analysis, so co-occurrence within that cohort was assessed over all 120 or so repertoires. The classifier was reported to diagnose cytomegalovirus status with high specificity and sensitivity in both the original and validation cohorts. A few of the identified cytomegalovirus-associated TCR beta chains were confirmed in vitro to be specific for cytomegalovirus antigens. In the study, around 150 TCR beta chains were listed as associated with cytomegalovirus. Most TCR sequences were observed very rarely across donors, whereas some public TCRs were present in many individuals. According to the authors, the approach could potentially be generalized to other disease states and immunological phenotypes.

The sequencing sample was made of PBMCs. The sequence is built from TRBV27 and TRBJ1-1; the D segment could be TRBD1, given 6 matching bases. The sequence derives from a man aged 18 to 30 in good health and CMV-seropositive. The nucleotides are TGTGCCAGCAGTTTATCGTTTACAGGGTGGGACACTGAAGCTTTCTTT. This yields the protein CASSLSFTGWDTEAFF.